This TCR beta chain was retrieved from a study of cytomegalovirus exposure and HLA in healthy donors. Whole-study findings and limits: For most subjects, TCR beta sequences were reported to predict HLA-A and HLA-B alleles with accuracy.

Primers for the PCR totalled 60 Vbeta and 13 Jbeta. Sequenced by immunoSEQ multiplex PCR; TCRdb stores in-frame clones only, minus some. Among about 190,000 clones listed, about 85% were seen once. As for this clone: Its antigen is not identified.

J was trimmed by 5 bases and V by 3 bases; bases with no gene match: 9. The CDR3 has 16 amino acids. Germline CDR1 SGHTA, CDR2 FQGNSA. The sequence came from a boy aged 2-15 years in good health and CMV-seronegative. This chain uses TRBV7-2 with TRBJ2-7; TRBD1 agrees at 11 bases. The sequencing input was PBMCs. The CDR3 region has the DNA TGTGCCAGCAGCTTGGGGGATGGACAGGGGGCCCACGAGCAGTACTTC. Translation: CASSLGDGQGAHEQYF.